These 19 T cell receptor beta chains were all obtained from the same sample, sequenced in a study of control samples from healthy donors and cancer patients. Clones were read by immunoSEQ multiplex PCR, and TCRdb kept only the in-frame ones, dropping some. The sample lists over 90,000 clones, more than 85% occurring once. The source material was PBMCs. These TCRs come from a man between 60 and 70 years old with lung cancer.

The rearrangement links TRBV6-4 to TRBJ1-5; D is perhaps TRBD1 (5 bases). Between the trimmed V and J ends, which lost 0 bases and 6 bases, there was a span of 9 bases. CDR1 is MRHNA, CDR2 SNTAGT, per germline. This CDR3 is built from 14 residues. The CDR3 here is CASSDSRGGQPQHF. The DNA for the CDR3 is TGTGCCAGCAGTGACTCAAGGGGAGGTCAGCCCCAGCATTTT.

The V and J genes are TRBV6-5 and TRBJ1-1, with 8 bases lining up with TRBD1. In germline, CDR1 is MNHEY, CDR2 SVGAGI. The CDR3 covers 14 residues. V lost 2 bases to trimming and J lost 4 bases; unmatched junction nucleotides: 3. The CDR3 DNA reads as TGTGCCAGCAGTTACCCTGGACAGGGCACTGAAGCTTTCTTT. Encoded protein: CASSYPGQGTEAFF.

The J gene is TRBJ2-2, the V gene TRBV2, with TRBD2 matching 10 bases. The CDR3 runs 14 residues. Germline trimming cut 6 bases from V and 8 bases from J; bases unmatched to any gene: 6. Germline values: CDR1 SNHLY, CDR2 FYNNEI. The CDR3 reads CASSPQGLAGELFF. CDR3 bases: TGTGCCAGCAGCCCACAGGGACTAGCGGGGGAGCTGTTTTTT.

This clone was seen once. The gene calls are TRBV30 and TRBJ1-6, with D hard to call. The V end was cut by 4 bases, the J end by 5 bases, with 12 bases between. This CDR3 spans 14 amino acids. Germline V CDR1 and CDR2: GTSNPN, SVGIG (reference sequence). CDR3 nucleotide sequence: TGTGCCTGGAAAGTGGGAGATCATAATTCACCCCTCCACTTT. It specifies CAWKVGDHNSPLHF.

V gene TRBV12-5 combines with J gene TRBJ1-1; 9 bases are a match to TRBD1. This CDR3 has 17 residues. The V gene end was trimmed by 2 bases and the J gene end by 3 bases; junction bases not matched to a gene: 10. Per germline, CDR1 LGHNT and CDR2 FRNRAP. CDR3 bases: TGTGCTAGTGGTTTGACGCCTGACGGGACAGGGTACACTGAAGCTTTCTTT. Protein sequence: CASGLTPDGTGYTEAFF.

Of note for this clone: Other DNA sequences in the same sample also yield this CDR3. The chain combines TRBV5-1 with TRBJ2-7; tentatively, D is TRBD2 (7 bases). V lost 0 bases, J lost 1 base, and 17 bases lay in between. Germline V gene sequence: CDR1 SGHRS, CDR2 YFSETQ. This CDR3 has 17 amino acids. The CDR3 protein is CASSLGGGGALSYEQYF. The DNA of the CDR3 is TGCGCCAGCAGCTTGGGGGGGGGCGGGGCCCTATCCTACGAGCAGTACTTC.

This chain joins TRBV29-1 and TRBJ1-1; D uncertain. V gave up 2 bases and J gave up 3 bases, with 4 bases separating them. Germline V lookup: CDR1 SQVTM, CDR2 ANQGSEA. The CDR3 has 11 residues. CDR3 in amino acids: CSVEKDTEAFF. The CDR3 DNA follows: TGCAGCGTTGAAAAGGACACTGAAGCTTTCTTT. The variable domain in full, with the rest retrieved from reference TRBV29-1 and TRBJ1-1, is SAVISQKPSRDICQRGTSLTIQCQVDSQVTMMFWYRQQPGQSLTLIATANQGSEATYESGFVIDKFPISRPNLTFSTLTVSNMSPEDSSIYLCSVEKDTEAFFGQGTRLTVV.

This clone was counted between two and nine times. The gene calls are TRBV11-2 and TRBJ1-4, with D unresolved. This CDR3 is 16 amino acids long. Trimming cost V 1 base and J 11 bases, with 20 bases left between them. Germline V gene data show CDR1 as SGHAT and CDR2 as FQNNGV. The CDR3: CASSLGPQKPTSKLFF. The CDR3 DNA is TGTGCCAGCAGCTTAGGACCCCAAAAACCAACTAGCAAACTGTTTTTT.

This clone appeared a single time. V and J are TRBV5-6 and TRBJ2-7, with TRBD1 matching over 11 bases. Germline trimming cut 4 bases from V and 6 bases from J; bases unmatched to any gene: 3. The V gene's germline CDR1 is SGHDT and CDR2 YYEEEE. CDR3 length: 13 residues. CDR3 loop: CASSRTGGSEQYV. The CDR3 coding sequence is TGTGCCAGCAGCCGGACAGGGGGCTCCGAGCAGTACGTC.

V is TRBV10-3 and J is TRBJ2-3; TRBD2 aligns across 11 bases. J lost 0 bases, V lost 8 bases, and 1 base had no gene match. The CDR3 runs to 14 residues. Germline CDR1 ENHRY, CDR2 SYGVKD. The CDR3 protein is CAIRLAGSTDTQYF. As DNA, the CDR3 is TGTGCCATCCGACTAGCGGGGAGCACAGATACGCAGTATTTT.

The CDR3 sequence: CATSSTGTGNDEQFF. The CDR3 DNA sequence: TGTGCCACCAGCTCGACCGGGACAGGGAACGATGAGCAGTTCTTC. The chain carries TRBV24-1 and TRBJ2-1; 9 bases align to TRBD1. From germline, CDR1 is KGHDR and CDR2 SFDVKD. CDR3 length: 15 residues. With V trimmed by 7 bases and J by 8 bases, 11 bases remained unmatched.

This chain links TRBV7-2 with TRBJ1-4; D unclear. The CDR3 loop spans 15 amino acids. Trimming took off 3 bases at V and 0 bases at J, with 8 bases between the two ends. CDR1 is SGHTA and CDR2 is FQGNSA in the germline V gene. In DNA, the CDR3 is TGTGCCAGCAGCTTTTCCGGGGCAACTAATGAAAAACTGTTTTTT. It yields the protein CASSFSGATNEKLFF.

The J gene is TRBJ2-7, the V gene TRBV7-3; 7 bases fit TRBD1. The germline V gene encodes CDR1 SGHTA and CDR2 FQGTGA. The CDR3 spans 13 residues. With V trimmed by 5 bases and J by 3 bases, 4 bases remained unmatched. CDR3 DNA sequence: TGTGCCAGCAGCCGAGGACAGGACTACGAGCAGTACTTC. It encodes CASSRGQDYEQYF.

The CDR3 DNA is TGTGCTAGTGGTTTGGTACCGACGAGCTCTGGAAACACCATATATTTT. This codes for CASGLVPTSSGNTIYF. The chain recombines TRBV12-5 with TRBJ1-3; D ambiguous. The CDR3 has 16 amino acids. Looked up from germline, CDR1 is LGHNT and CDR2 is FRNRAP. Trimming pared 0 bases from V and 0 bases from J, leaving 9 bases between.

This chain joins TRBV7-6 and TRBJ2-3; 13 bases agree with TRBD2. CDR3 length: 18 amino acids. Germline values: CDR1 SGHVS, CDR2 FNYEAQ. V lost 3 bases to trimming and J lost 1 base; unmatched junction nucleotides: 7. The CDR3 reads CASSFTSGGARGTDTQYF. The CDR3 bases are TGTGCCAGCAGCTTCACTAGCGGGGGGGCCCGGGGCACAGATACGCAGTATTTT.

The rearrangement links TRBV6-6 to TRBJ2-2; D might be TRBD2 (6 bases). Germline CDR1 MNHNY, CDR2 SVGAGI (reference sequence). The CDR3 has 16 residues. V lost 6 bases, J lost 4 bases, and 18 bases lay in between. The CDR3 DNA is TGTGCCAGCAGACGACCCGGGCTGGGGGGCACCGGGGAGCTGTTTTTT. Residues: CASRRPGLGGTGELFF.

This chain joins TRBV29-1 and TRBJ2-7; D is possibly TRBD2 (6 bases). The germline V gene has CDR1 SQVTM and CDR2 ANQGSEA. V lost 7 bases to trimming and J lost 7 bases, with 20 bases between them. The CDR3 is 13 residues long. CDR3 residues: CSARRTEGAEQYF. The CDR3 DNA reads TGCAGCGCGCGGCGGACGGAGGGAGCTGAGCAGTACTTC.

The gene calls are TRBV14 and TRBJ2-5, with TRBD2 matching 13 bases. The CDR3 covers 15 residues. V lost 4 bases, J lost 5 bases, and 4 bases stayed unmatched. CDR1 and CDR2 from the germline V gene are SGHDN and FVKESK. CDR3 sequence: CASSPLLAGGETQYF. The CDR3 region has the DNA TGTGCCAGCAGCCCCCTACTAGCGGGAGGGGAGACCCAGTACTTC.

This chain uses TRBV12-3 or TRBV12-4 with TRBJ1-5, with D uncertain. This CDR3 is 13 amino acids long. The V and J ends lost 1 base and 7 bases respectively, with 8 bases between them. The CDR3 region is CASSLVARQPQHF. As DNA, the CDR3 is TGTGCCAGCAGTTTAGTCGCCCGACAGCCCCAGCATTTT.